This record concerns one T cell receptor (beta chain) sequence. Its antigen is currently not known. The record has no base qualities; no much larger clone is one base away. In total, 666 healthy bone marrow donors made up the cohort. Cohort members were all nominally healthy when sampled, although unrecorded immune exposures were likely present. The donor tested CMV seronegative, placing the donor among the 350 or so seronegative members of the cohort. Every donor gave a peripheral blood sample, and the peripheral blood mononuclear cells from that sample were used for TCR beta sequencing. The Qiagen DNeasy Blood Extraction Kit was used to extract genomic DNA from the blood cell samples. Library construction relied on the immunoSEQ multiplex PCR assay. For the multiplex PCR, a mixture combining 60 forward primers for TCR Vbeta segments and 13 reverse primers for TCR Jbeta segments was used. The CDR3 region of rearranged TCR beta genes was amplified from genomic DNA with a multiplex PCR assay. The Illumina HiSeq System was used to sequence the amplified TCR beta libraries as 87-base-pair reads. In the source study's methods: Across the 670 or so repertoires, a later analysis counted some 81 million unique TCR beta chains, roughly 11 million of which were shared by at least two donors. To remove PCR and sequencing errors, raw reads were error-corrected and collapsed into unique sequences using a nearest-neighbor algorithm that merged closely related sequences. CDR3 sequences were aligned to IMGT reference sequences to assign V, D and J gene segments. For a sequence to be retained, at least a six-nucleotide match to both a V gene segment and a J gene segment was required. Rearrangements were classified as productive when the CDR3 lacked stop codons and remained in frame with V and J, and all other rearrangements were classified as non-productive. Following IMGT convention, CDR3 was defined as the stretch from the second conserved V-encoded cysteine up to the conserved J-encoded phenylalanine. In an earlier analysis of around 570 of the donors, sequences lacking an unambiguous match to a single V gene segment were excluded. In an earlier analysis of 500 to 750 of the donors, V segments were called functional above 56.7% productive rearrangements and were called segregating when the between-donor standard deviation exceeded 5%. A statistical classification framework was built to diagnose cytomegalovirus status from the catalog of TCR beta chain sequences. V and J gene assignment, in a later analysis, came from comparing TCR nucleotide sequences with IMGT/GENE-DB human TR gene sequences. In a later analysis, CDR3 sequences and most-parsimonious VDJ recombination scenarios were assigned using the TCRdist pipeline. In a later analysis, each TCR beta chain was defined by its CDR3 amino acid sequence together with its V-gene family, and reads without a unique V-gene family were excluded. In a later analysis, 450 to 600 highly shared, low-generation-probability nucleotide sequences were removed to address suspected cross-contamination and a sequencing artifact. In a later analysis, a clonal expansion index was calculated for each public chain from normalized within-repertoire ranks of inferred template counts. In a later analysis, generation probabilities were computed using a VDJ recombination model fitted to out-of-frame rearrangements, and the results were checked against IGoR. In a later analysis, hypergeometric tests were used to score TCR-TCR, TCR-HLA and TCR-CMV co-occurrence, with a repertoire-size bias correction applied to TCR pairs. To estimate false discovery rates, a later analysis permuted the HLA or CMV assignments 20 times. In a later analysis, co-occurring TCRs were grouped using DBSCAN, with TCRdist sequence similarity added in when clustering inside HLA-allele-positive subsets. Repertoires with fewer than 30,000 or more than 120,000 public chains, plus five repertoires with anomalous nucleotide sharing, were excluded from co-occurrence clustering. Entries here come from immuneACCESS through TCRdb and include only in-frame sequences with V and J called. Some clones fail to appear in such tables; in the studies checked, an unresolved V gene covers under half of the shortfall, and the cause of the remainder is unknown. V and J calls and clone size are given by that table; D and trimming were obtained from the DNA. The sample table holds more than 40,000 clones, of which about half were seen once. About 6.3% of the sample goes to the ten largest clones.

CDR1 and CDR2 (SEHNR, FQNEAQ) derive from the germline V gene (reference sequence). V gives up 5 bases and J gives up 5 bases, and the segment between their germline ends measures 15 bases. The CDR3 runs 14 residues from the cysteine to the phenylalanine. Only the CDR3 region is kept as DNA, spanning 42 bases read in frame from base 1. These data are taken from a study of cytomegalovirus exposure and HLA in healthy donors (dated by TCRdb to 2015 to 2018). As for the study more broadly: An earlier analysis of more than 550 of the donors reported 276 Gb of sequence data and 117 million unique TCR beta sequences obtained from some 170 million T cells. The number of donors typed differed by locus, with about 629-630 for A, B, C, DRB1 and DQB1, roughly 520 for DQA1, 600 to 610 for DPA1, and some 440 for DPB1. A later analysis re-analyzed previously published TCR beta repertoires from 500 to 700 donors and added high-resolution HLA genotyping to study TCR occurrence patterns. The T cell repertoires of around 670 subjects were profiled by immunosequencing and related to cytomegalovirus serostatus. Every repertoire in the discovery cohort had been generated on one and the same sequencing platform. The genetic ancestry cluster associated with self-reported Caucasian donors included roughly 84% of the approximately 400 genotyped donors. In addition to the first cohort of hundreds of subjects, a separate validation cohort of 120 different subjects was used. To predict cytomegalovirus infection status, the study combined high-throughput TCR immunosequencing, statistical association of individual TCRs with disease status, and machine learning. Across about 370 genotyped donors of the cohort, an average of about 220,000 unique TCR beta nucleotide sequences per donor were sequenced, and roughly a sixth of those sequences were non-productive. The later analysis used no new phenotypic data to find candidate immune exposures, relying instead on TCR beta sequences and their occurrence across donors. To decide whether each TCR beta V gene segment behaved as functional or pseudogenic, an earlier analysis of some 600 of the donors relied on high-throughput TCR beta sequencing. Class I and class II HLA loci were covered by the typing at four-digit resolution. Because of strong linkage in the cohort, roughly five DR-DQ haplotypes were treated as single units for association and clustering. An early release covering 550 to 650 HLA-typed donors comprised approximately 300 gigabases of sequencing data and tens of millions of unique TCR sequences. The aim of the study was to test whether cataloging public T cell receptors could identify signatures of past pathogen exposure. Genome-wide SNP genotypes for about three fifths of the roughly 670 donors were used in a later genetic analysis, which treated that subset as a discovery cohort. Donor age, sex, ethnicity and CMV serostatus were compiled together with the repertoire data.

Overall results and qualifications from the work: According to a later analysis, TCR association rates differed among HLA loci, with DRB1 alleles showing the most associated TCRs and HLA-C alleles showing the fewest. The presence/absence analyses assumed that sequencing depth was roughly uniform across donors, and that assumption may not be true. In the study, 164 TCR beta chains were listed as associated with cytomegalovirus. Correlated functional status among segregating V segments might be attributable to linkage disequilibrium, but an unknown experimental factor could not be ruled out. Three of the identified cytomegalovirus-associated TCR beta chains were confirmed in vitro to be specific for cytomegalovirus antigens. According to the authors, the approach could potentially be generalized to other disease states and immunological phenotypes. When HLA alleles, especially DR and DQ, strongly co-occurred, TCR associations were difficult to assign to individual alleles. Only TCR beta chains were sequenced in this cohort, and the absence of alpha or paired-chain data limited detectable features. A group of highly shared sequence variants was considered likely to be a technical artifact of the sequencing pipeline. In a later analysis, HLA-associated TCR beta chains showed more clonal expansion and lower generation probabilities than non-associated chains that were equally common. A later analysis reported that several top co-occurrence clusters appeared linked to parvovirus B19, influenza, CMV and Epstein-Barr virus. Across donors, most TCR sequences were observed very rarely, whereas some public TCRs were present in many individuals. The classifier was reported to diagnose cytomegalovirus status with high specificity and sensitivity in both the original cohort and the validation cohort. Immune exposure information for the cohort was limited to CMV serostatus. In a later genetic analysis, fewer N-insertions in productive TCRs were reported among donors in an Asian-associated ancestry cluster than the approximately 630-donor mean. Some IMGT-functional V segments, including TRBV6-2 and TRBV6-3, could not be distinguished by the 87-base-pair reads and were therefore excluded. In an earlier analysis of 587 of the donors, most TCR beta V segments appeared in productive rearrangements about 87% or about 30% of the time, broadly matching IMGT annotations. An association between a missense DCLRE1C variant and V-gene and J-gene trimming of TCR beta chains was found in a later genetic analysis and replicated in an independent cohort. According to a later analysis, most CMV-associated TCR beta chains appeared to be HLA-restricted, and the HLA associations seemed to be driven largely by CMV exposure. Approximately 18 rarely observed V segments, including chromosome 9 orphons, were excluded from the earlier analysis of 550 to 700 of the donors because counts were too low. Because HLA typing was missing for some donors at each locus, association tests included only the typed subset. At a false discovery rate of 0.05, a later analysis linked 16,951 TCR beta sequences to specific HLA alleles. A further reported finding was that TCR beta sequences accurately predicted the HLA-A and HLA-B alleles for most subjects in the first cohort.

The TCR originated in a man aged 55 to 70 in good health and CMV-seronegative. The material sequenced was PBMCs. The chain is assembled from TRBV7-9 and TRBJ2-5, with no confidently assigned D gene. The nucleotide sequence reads TGTGCCAGCAGCCCTGTTAGCTCCCAGGAGACCCAGTACTTC. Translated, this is CASSPVSSQETQYF. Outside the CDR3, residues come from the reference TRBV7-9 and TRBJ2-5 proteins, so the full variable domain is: DTGVSQNPRHKITKRGQNVTFRCDPISEHNRLYWYRQTLGQGPEFLTYFQNEAQLEKSRLLSDRFSAERPKGSFSTLEIQRTEQGDSAMYLCASSPVSSQETQYFGPGTRLLVL.